These 6 T cell receptor beta chains originate from one sample sequenced in a study of blood T cells in healthy people across ages (dated by TCRdb to the mid-2010s). Preparation of the library involved 5' RACE. Sequenced using an Illumina HiSeq 2500. The second PCR ran for about 6 to 11 cycles and used a J-beta primer mix along with a sample-barcoded 5' primer. The public reads were quality trimmed at Q25 with fastp and then assembled into clones with MiXCR by TCRdb, keeping productive beta chains. Records with the same CDR3 protein are collapsed into one entry carrying the most frequent genes and DNA. The sample table lists around 790,000 distinct CDR3 sequences, around 42% of them with a count of one. Clones ranked in the top ten supply around 18% of the sample. The sequenced material came from blood. The receptors stem from a man aged 55 to 70 in good health.

This sequence joins TRBV20-1 and TRBJ1-2, with D uncertain. From germline, CDR1 is DFQATT and CDR2 SNEGSKA (reference sequence). The V and J ends lost 0 bases and 7 bases respectively, with 12 bases between them. The CDR3 runs to 13 residues. CDR3: CSARDGVAGGYTF. CDR3 nucleotide sequence: TGCAGTGCTAGAGATGGGGTGGCGGGTGGCTACACCTTC.

This sequence joins TRBV4-3 and TRBJ2-7; D may be TRBD1 (6 bases). Deletions cut 2 bases from V and 2 bases from J, with 16 bases between. The CDR3 contains 16 residues. Germline assignment: CDR1 LGHNA and CDR2 YSLEER. The CDR3 is CASSQIYATGTYEQYF. The CDR3 DNA reads TGCGCCAGCAGCCAAATATACGCTACAGGGACCTACGAGCAGTACTTC.

About this clonotype: Sequence at one end of the junction differs from germline and may be a read error. The gene calls are TRBV6-1 and TRBJ1-5; D is uncertain. Germline assignment: CDR1 MNHNS and CDR2 SASEGT. This CDR3 comprises 15 residues. CDR3 region: CATRSIGSSNQPQHF. The CDR3 DNA is TGCGCCACCCGAAGCATTGGGTCGAGCAATCAGCCCCAGCATTTT.

This clonotype has only a few counts. This chain uses TRBV4-1 with TRBJ1-6; D is undetermined. Germline V gene data show CDR1 as MGHRA and CDR2 as YSYEKL. V lost 4 bases to trimming and J lost 0 bases, with 22 bases between them. This CDR3 has 20 amino acids. The CDR3 here is CASSLRYAVEYSSYNSPLHF. CDR3 in DNA: TGCGCCAGCAGCCTACGATATGCGGTTGAGTATAGCTCCTATAATTCACCCCTCCACTTT.

This chain joins TRBV7-6 and TRBJ2-3; TRBD1 is a possible D gene (8 bases). Trimming pared 5 bases from V and 8 bases from J, leaving 20 bases between. The germline gives CDR1 SGHVS, CDR2 FNYEAQ. This CDR3 spans 15 amino acids. For the CDR3, the DNA is TGTGCCAGCAGCGTACAGGGGGGGGCCACAAGTACGCAGTATTTT. Its protein is CASSVQGGATSTQYF.

This clonotype was recorded a few times. The V and J genes are TRBV12-3 or TRBV12-4 and TRBJ1-4, with a possible D match to TRBD1 (5 bases). This CDR3 is built from 14 residues. Deletions cut 2 bases from V and 7 bases from J, with 11 bases between. The CDR3, as DNA: TGTGCCAGCAGTTTATTTGGGGGAAGTGAAAAACTGTTTTTT. It yields the protein CASSLFGGSEKLFF.